This TCR beta chain is drawn from a study of identical twins. This clonotype occurred a few times. From the 5' RACE reads, TCRdb called clonotypes with MiXCR, one entry per CDR3 protein. The sample has 200,000 to 300,000 distinct CDR3 sequences; roughly a tenth are singletons. This receptor was identified in a man aged 50-60 years in good health. Sequencing was done on a sample of memory T cells sorted from blood.

The CDR3 region has the DNA TGTGCCAGCAGCCCCTCTCTAGTGGGCACTGAAGCTTTCTTT. This codes for CASSPSLVGTEAFF. This chain joins TRBV3-1 and TRBJ1-1; D is ambiguous. V lost 4 bases to trimming and J lost 4 bases, with 13 bases between them. This CDR3 comprises 14 residues. Germline V lookup: CDR1 LGHDT, CDR2 YNNKEL (reference sequence).